This T cell receptor beta chain was captured by sequencing in a study of beta chain features in type 1 diabetes. A remark on this clone: Its antigen is not known.

Of the isolated RNA, all was reverse transcribed, and so the sequenced material was expressed TCRB transcripts. Sequencing of naive, central memory and regulatory T cell samples gave an average of roughly 3.5 million reads. Produced via immunoSEQ multiplex PCR; TCRdb's table is partial and in-frame only. The sample includes nearly 700,000 clones, under 15% of them seen just once. Central memory, naive, regulatory and stem cell-like memory CD4+ cells were sorted by CD45RO/CCR7/CD25/CD127/CD95/CD27. In all sorted populations, purity surpassed 95%. CDR1 is SGHVS, CDR2 FQNEAQ, per germline. This CDR3 has 16 amino acids. V lost 5 bases and J 5 bases, leaving 18 bases between the germline ends. General study points: A moderate, significant TCRB CDR3 shortening appeared in type 1 diabetes across four CD4+ subsets.

This TCR was sampled from a young man with type 1 diabetes. Sequenced input: naive CD4+ T cells from blood. The rearrangement joins TRBV7-8 to TRBJ1-4, with unresolved D. The CDR3 DNA sequence: TGTGCCAGCAGCCGGAGGACCACGGCGGGCAATGAAAAACTGTTTTTT. As protein: CASSRRTTAGNEKLFF. The full variable domain, its missing parts supplied by reference TRBV7-8 and TRBJ1-4, is GAGVSQSPRYKVAKRGQDVALRCDPISGHVSLFWYQQALGQGPEFLTYFQNEAQLDKSGLPSDRFFAERPEGSVSTLKIQRTQQEDSAVYLCASSRRTTAGNEKLFFGSGTQLSVL.